The clone carrying this TCR beta chain has a handful of counts. Its target is unknown. The PCR used 60 Vbeta and 13 Jbeta primers. Sequenced by immunoSEQ multiplex PCR; TCRdb stores in-frame clones only, minus some. The sample holds 150,000 to 200,000 clones; 75% to 90% are singletons and the top ten take about 4%. These data belong to a study of cytomegalovirus exposure and HLA in healthy donors. Study-wide context: Out of several hundred genotyped donors, roughly 83% belonged to the Caucasian-associated ancestry cluster. Study observations and caveats: Common viral pathogens seemed to be connected with several of the most significant clusters, according to a later analysis. Most TCR beta V segments were productive about 87% or about 30% of the time in an earlier analysis.

Germline V lookup: CDR1 MDHEN, CDR2 SYDVKM. Losses at the gene ends were 6 bases for V and 8 bases for J; bases not matched to a gene: 10. This CDR3 has 15 amino acids. The TCR sequence derives from a man aged 45 to 65 in good health and CMV-seropositive. The sample comprised PBMCs. The rearrangement uses TRBV28 and TRBJ1-6, with TRBD1 matching 7 bases. CDR3 in amino acids: CASRSDRAADSPLHF. The CDR3 nucleotides are TGTGCCAGCAGGTCCGACAGGGCCGCTGATTCACCCCTCCACTTT.